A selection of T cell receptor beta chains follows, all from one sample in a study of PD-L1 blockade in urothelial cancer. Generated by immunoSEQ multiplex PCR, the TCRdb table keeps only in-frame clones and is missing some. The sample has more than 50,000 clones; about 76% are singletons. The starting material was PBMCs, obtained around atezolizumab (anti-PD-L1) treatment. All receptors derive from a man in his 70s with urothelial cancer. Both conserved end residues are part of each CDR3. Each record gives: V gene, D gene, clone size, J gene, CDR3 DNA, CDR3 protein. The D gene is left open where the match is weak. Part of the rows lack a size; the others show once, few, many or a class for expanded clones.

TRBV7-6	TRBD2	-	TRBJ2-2	TGTGCCAGCAGCTTGAATTCCGGAGCGGGAGGTCGGGCGACCGGGGAGCTGTTTTTT	CASSLNSGAGGRATGELFF
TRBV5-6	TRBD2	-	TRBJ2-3	TGTGCCAGCAGCCTCTGGACTAGCGGGAGGGCAGATACGCAGTATTTT	CASSLWTSGRADTQYF
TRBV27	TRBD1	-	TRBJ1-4	TGTGCCAGCAGTTTAAGGGGACAGGGGCTGGGCGATGAAAAACTGTTTTTT	CASSLRGQGLGDEKLFF
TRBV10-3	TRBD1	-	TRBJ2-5	TGTGCCATCAGGGGAGACAGGGGGGAGACCCAGTACTTC	CAIRGDRGETQYF
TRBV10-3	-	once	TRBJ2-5	TGTGCCATCAGTGCAGGGGGGCCCCAAGAGACCCAGTACTTC	CAISAGGPQETQYF
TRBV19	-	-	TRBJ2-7	TGTGCCAGTAGCGGAGGTTCTACTCTCTACGAGCAGTACTTC	CASSGGSTLYEQYF
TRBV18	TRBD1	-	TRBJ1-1	TGTGCCAGCTCGGCCGGGACAGGGACTACTGAAGCTTTCTTT	CASSAGTGTTEAFF
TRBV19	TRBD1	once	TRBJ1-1	TGTGCCAGTAGTGTCCGAACAGGGGGCACTGAAGCTTTCTTT	CASSVRTGGTEAFF
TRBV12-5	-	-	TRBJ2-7	TGTGCTAGTGGTCTCGCTATCTACGAGCAGTACTTC	CASGLAIYEQYF
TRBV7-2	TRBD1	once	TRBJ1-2	TGTGCCAGCAGCTTATGGACAGGGGCTAGCTATGGCTACACCTTC	CASSLWTGASYGYTF
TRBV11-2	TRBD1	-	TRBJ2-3	TGTGCCAGTACACGACAGGGGGCAGTCACAGATACGCAGTATTTT	CASTRQGAVTDTQYF
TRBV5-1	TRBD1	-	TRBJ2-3	TGCGCCAGCCGCTTTGTGGACAGGGGTCCCACAGATACGCAGTATTTT	CASRFVDRGPTDTQYF
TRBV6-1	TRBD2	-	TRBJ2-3	TGTGCCAGCAGTGAAGCGGGTAGCGGGAGTACGCAGTATTTT	CASSEAGSGSTQYF
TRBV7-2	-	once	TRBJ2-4	TGTGCCAGCAGCCCCCTTACGGGCATTCAGTACTTC	CASSPLTGIQYF
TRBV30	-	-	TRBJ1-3	TGTGCCTGGAGTGGGCTCTCTGGAAACACCATATATTTT	CAWSGLSGNTIYF
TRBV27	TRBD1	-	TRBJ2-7	TGTGCCAGCAGTTTTCGAATTGGGGACAGGATCAGCTCCTACGAGCAGTACTTC	CASSFRIGDRISSYEQYF
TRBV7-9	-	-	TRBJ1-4	TGTGCCAGCAGCTTAGGGGGCCGGGGGGGTGAAAAACTGTTTTTT	CASSLGGRGGEKLFF
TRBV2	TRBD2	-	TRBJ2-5	TGTGCCAGCAGTGAATATCGGCTAGCGGGAGGGCCGGGGACCCAGTACTTC	CASSEYRLAGGPGTQYF
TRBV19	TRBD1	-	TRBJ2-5	TGTGCCAGTAGTAGTGGGACAGGGGGCCGGATGGGGGACCAGTACTTC	CASSSGTGGRMGDQYF
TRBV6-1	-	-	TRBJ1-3	TGTGCCAGCAGTGAAACGGGCTCTGGAAACACCATATATTTT	CASSETGSGNTIYF
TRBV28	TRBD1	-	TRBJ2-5	TGTGCCAGCAGTTTATCCCGGGACAGGGGTTACCAAGAGACCCAGTACTTC	CASSLSRDRGYQETQYF
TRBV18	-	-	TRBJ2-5	TGTGCCAGCTCCCTCGGACACCTCCAAGAGACCCAGTACTTC	CASSLGHLQETQYF
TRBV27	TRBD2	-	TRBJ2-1	TGTGCCAGCAGTTTCCAAGGACTAGCGGGAGGTAGTGAGCAGTTCTTC	CASSFQGLAGGSEQFF
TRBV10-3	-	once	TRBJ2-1	TGTGCCATCACCCGGACTAACAATGAGCAGTTCTTC	CAITRTNNEQFF
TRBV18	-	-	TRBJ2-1	TGTGCCAGCTCACCAAATAACAATGAGCAGTTCTTC	CASSPNNNEQFF
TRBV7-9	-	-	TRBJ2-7	TGTGCCAGCAGCTCGACCACTAGGTTTCCCTACGAGCAGTACTTC	CASSSTTRFPYEQYF
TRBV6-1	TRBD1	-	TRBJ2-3	TGTGCCACCAGGTCCGGGACAGTGCTGACAGATACGCAGTATTTT	CATRSGTVLTDTQYF
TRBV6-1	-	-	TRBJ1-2	TGTGCCAGCAGTGATGTGCCGGGAGGAGGCTACACCTTC	CASSDVPGGGYTF
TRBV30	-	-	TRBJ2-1	TGTGCCTGGAGTCCAACAAACAATGAGCAGTTCTTC	CAWSPTNNEQFF
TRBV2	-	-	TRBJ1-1	TGTGCCAGCAGTAGAATGGACACGAACACTGAAGCTTTCTTT	CASSRMDTNTEAFF
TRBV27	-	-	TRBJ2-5	TGTGCCAGCAGCCCAATGGCCGCATGGGAACTAGGGAAGGCCCAAGAGACCCAGTACTTC	CASSPMAAWELGKAQETQYF
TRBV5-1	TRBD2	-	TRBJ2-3	TGCGCCAGCAGCTTCACTAGCGGGGACACAGATACGCAGTATTTT	CASSFTSGDTDTQYF
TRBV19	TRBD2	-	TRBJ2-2	TGTGCCAGTAGTATCGGGAGGAGGCTCGACACCGGGGAGCTGTTTTTT	CASSIGRRLDTGELFF
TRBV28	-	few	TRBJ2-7	TGTGCCAGCAGTTCTTCTTCCTACGAGCAGTACTTC	CASSSSSYEQYF
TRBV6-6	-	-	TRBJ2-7	TGTGCCAGCAGTTATGGGGGGTCAGGAAACTACGAGCAGTACTTC	CASSYGGSGNYEQYF
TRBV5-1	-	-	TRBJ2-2	TGCGCCAGCAGCTTGGTTGTGGGAGTTTGGACCGGGGAGCTGTTTTTT	CASSLVVGVWTGELFF
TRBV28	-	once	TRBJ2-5	TGTGCCAGCAGTTTAGGGGGCCAGGGATCACAAGAGACCCAGTACTTC	CASSLGGQGSQETQYF
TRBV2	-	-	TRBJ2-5	TGTGCCAGCAGAGCGGACCGTGAAGAGACCCAGTACTTC	CASRADREETQYF
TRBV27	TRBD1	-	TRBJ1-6	TGTGCCAGTACACGACAGGGATCGAATAATTCACCCCTCCACTTT	CASTRQGSNNSPLHF
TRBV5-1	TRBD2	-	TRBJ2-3	TGCGCCAGCAGCTTGGATCCTAGCGGGGGAACTAGCACAGATACGCAGTATTTT	CASSLDPSGGTSTDTQYF
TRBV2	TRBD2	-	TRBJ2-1	TGTGCCAGCAGTGAAGGGCGGGAGGGGCAGTTCTTC	CASSEGREGQFF
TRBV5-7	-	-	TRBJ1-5	TGTGCCAGCAGCTTGACAGGGAATCAGCCCCAGCATTTT	CASSLTGNQPQHF